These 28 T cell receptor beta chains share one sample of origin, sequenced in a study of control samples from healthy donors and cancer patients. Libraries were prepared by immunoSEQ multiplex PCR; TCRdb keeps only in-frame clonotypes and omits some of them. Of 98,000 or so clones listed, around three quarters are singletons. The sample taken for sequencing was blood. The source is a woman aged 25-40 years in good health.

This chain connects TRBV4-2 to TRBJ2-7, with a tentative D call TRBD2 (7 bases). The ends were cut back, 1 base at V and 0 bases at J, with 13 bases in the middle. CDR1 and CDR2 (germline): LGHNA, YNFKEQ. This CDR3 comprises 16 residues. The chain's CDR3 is CASSQGAGGLSYEQYF. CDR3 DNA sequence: TGTGCCAGCAGCCAAGGCGCCGGGGGGCTCTCCTACGAGCAGTACTTC.

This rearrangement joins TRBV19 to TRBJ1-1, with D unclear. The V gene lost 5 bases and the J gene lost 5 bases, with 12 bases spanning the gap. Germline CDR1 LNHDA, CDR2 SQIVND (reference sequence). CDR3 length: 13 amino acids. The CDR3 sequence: CASSPRLGTEAFF. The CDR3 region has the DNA TGTGCCAGTAGTCCGCGACTGGGTACTGAAGCTTTCTTT.

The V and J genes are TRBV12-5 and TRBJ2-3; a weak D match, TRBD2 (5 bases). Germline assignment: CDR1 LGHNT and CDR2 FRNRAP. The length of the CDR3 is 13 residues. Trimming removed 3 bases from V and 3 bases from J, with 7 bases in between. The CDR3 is CASGFSGTDTQYF. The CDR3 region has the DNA TGTGCTAGTGGTTTCAGCGGTACAGATACGCAGTATTTT.

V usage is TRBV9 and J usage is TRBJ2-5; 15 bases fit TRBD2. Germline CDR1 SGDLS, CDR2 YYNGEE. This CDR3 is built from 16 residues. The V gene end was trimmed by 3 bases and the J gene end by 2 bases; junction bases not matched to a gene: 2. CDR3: CASSAGTSGGQETQYF. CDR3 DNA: TGTGCCAGCAGCGCCGGGACTAGCGGGGGGCAAGAGACCCAGTACTTC.

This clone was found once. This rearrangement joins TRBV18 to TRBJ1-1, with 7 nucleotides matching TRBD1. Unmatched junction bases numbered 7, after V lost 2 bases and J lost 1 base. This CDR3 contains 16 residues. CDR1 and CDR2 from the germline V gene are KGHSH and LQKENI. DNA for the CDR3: TGTGCCAGCTCACCAGAGGGGGCACTGACGAACACTGAAGCTTTCTTT. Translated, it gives CASSPEGALTNTEAFF. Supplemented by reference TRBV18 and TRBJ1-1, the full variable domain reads NAGVMQNPRHLVRRRGQEARLRCSPMKGHSHVYWYRQLPEEGLKFMVYLQKENIIDESGMPKERFSAEFPKEGPSILRIQQVVRGDSAAYFCASSPEGALTNTEAFFGQGTRLTVV.

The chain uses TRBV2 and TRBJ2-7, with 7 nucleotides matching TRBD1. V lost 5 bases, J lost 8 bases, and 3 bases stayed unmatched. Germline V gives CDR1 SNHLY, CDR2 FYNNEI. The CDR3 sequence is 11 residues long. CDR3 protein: CASSTTGKQYF. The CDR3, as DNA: TGTGCCAGCAGTACGACAGGGAAGCAGTACTTC.

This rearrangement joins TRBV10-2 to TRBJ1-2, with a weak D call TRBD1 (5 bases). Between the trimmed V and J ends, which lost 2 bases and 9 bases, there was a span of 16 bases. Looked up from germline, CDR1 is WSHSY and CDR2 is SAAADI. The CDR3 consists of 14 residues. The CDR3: CASSEGHNPLRYTF. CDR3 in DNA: TGCGCCAGCAGTGAGGGACATAATCCCCTCCGCTACACCTTC.

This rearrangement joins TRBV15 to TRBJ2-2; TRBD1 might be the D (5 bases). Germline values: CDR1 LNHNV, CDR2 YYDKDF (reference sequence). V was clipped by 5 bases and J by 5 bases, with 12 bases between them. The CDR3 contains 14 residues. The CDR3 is CATSGRQRTGELFF. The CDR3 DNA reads TGTGCCACCAGCGGAAGACAGCGAACCGGGGAGCTGTTTTTT.

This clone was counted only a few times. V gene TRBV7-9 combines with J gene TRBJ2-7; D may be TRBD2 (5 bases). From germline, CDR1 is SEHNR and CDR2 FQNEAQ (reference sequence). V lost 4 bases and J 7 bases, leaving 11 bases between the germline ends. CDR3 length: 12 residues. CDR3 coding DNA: TGTGCCAGCAGCTCGCTAACGGGGGAGCAGTACTTC. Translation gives CASSSLTGEQYF.

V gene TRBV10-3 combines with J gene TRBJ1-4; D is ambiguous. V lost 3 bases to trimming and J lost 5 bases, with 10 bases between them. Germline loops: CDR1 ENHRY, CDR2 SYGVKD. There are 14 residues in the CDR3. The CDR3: CAISDSIGNEKLFF. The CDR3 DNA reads TGTGCCATCAGTGATTCCATCGGCAATGAAAAACTGTTTTTT.

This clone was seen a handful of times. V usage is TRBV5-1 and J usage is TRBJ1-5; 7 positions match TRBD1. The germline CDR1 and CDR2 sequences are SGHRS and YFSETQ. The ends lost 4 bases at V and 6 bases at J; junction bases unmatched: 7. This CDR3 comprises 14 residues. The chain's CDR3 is CASSPSGGGQPQHF. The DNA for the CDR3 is TGCGCCAGCAGCCCATCAGGGGGAGGTCAGCCCCAGCATTTT.

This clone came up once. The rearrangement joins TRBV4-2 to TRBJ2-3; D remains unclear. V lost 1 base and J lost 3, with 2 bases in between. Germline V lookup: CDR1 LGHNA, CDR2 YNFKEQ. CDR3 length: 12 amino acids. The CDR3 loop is CASSQVTDTQYF. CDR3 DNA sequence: TGTGCCAGCAGCCAAGTAACAGATACGCAGTATTTT.

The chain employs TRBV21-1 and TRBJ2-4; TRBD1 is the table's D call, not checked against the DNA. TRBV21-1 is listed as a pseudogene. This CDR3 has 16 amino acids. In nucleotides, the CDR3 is TGTGCCAGCAGCAAAGGGCAATCCGATGCCAAAAACATTCAGTACTTC. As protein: CASSKGQSDAKNIQYF.

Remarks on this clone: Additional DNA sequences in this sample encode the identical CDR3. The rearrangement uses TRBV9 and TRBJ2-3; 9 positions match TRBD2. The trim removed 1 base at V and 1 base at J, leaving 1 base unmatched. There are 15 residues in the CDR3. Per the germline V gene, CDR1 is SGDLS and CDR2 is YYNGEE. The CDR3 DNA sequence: TGTGCCAGCAGCGTAAGCGGGGGGCGCACAGATACGCAGTATTTT. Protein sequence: CASSVSGGRTDTQYF. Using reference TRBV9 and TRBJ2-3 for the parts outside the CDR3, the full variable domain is DSGVTQTPKHLITATGQRVTLRCSPRSGDLSVYWYQQSLDQGLQFLIQYYNGEERAKGNILERFSAQQFPDLHSELNLSSLELGDSALYFCASSVSGGRTDTQYFGPGTRLTVL.

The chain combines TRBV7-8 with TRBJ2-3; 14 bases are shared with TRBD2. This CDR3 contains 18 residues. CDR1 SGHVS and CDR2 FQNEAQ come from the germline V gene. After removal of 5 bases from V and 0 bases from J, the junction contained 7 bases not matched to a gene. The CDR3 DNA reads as TGTGCCAGCAGCGCGAGACTAGCGGGGGGGCCTAGCACAGATACGCAGTATTTT. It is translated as CASSARLAGGPSTDTQYF.

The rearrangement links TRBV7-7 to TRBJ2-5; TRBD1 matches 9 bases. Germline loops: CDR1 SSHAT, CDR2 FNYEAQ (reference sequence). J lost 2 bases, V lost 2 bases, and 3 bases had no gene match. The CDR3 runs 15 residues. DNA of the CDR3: TGTGCCAGCAGCTTAAACAGGGGGCGGCAAGAGACCCAGTACTTC. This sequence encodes CASSLNRGRQETQYF.

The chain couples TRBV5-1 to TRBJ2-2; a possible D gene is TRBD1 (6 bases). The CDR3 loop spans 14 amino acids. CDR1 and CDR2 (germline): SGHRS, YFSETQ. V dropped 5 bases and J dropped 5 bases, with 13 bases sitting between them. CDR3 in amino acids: CASRKDSFTGELFF. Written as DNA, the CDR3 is TGCGCCAGCAGAAAGGACAGTTTTACCGGGGAGCTGTTTTTT.

CDR3 DNA sequence: TGCGCCAGCAGCTTCGGGACAGGGGACACTGAAGCTTTCTTT. It translates to CASSFGTGDTEAFF. The rearrangement uses TRBV5-1 and TRBJ1-1, with 10 bases fitting TRBD1. Germline values: CDR1 SGHRS, CDR2 YFSETQ. The junction had 1 base not matched to a gene; V was cut back by 2 bases and J by 3 bases. CDR3 length: 14 residues.

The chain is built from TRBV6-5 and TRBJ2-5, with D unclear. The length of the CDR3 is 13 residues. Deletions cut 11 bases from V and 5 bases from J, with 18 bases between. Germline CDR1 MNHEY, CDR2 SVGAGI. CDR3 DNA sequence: TGTGCCGGCTCAAACGATCGGGTGGAGACCCAGTACTTC. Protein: CAGSNDRVETQYF.

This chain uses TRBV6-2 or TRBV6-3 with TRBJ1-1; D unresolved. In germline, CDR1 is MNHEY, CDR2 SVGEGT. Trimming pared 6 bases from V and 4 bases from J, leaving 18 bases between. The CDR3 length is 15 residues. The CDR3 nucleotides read TGTGCCAGCAGCACTCTTCTGACGGGAATCACTGAAGCTTTCTTT. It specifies CASSTLLTGITEAFF.

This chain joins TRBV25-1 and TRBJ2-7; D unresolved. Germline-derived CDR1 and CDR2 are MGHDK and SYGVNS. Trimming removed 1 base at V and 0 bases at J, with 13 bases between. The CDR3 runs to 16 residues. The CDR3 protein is CASSEFPIEDSYEQYF. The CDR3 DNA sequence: TGTGCCAGCAGTGAATTCCCAATTGAAGACTCCTACGAGCAGTACTTC.

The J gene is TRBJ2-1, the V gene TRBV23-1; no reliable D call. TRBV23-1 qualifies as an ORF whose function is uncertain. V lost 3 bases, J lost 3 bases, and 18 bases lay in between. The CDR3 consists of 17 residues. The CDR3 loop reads CASSHVCGLPLYNEQFF. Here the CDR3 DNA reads TGCGCCAGCAGTCATGTCTGTGGGCTTCCTCTCTACAATGAGCAGTTCTTC.

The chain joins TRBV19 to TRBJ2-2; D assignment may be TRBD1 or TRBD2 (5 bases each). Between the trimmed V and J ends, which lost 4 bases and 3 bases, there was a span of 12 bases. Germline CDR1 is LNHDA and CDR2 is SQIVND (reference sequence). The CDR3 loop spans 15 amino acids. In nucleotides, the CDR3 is TGTGCCAGTAGTACCGGGGACCTCCACACCGGGGAGCTGTTTTTT. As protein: CASSTGDLHTGELFF. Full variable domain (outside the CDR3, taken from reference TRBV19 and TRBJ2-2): DGGITQSPKYLFRKEGQNVTLSCEQNLNHDAMYWYRQDPGQGLRLIYYSQIVNDFQKGDIAEGYSVSREKKESFPLTVTSAQKNPTAFYLCASSTGDLHTGELFFGEGSRLTVL.

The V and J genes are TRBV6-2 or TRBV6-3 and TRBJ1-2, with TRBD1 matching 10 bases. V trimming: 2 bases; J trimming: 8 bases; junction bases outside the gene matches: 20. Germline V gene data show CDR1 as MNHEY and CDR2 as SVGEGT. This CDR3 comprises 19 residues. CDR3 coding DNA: TGTGCCAGCAGTTACAAGTGGGACAGGGGCCAGGCAGGGACGGCCGGCTACACCTTC. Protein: CASSYKWDRGQAGTAGYTF.

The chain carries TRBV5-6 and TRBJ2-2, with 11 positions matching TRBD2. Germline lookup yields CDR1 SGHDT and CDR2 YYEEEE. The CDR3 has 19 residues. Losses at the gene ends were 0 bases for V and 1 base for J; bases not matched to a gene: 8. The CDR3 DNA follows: TGTGCCAGCAGCTTGGGGCTAGCGGGGGGATTTCAGAACACCGGGGAGCTGTTTTTT. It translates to CASSLGLAGGFQNTGELFF.

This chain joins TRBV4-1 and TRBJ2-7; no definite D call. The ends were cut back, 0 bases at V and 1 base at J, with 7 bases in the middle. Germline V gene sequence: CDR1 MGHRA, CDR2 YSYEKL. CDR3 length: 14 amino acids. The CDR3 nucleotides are TGCGCCAGCAGCCAAGAAGGTGGGTCCTACGAGCAGTACTTC. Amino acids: CASSQEGGSYEQYF.

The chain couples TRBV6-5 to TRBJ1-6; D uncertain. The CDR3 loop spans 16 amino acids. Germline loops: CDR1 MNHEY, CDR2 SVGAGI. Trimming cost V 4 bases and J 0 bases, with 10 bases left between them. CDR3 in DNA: TGTGCCAGCAGTTCTTTCGTCAGCTCCTATAATTCACCCCTCCACTTT. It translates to CASSSFVSSYNSPLHF.

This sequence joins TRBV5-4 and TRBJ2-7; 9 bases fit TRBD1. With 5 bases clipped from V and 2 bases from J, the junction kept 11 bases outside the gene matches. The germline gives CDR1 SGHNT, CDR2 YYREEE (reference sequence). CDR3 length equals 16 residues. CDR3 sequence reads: CASSSTGTGLAYEQYF. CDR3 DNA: TGTGCCAGCAGTTCCACCGGGACAGGGCTTGCCTACGAGCAGTACTTC.